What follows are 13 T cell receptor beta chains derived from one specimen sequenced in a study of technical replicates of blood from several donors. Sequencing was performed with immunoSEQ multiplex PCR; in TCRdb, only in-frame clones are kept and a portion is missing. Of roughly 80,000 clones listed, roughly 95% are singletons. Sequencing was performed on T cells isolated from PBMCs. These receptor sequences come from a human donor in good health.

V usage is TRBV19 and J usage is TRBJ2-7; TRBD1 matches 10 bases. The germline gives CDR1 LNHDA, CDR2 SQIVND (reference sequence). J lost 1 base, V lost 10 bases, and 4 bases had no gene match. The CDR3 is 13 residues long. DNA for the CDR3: TGTGCCACCCGGGACAGGGGTTCCTACGAGCAGTACTTC. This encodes CATRDRGSYEQYF. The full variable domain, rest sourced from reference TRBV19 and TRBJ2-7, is DGGITQSPKYLFRKEGQNVTLSCEQNLNHDAMYWYRQDPGQGLRLIYYSQIVNDFQKGDIAEGYSVSREKKESFPLTVTSAQKNPTAFYLCATRDRGSYEQYFGPGTRLTVT.

CDR3 nucleotide sequence: TGTGCCAGCAGCCTCCCGGACAGGACCTACGAGCAGTACTTC. It specifies CASSLPDRTYEQYF. The V call is TRBV4-2, the J call TRBJ2-7; 7 bases line up with TRBD1. Germline V CDR1 and CDR2: LGHNA, YNFKEQ. Trimming took 4 bases from V and 2 from J; bases not matched to a gene: 5. CDR3 length equals 14 residues.

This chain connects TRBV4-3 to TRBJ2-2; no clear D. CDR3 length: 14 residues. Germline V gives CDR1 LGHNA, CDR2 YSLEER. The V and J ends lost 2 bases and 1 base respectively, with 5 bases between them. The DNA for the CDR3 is TGCGCCAGCAGCCAAAGACTGAACACCGGGGAGCTGTTTTTT. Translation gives CASSQRLNTGELFF.

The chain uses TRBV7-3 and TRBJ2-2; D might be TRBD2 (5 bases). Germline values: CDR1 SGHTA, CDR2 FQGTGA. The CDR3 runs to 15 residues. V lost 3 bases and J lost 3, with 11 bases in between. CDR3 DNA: TGTGCCAGCAGCTTGGGGAGTTGGTACACCGGGGAGCTGTTTTTT. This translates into CASSLGSWYTGELFF.

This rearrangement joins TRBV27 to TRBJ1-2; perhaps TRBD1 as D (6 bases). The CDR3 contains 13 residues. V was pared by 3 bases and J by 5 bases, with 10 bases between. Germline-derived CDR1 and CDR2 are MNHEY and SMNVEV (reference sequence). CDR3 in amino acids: CASSLGGAYGYTF. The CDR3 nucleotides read TGTGCCAGCAGTTTGGGGGGGGCATATGGCTACACCTTC.

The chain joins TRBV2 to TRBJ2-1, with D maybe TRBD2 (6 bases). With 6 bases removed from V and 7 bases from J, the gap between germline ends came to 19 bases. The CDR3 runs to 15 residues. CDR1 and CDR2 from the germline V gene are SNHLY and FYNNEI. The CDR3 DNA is TGTGCCAGCAGGGATACTAGCACTGGAGTGAATGAGCAGTTCTTC. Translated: CASRDTSTGVNEQFF.

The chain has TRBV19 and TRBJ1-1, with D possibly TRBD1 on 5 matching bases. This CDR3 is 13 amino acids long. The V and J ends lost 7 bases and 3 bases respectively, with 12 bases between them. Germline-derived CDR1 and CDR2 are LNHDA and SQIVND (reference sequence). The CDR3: CASNKGQYTEAFF. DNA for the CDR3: TGTGCCAGTAATAAGGGGCAGTACACTGAAGCTTTCTTT.

The CDR3 DNA sequence: TGCAGCGTTGGGAGGGACAATGAGCAGTTCTTC. Translation: CSVGRDNEQFF. The chain combines TRBV29-1 with TRBJ2-1; perhaps TRBD2 as D (6 bases). V was shortened by 4 bases and J by 5 bases, with 6 bases between the two germline ends. The CDR3 has 11 amino acids. Germline assignment: CDR1 SQVTM and CDR2 ANQGSEA.

The CDR3 nucleotides read TGTGCCATCAGGGGGGCTATGAACACTGAAGCTTTCTTT. As protein: CAIRGAMNTEAFF. The rearrangement uses TRBV10-3 and TRBJ1-1; perhaps TRBD1 as D (6 bases). CDR1 is ENHRY and CDR2 is SYGVKD in the germline V gene. The CDR3 length is 13 residues. Trimming stripped 6 bases from V and 0 bases from J, with 8 bases between.

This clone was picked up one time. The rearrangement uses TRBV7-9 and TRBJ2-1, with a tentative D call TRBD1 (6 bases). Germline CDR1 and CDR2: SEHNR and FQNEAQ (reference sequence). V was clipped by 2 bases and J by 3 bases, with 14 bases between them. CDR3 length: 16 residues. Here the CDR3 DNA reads TGTGCCAGCAGCTTATCTTGGGACATCCTCTACAATGAGCAGTTCTTC. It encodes CASSLSWDILYNEQFF.

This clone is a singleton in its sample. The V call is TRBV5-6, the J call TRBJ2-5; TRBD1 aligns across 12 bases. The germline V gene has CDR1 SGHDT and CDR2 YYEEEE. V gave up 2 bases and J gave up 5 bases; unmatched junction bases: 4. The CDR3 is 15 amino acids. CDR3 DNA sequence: TGTGCCAGCAGCTTCGGGACAGGGGGCTATGAGACCCAGTACTTC. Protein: CASSFGTGGYETQYF.

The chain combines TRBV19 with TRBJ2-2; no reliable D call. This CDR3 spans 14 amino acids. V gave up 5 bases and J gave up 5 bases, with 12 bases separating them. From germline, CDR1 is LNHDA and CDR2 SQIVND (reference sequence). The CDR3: CASSLTHTTGELFF. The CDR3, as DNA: TGTGCCAGTAGTCTCACCCATACTACCGGGGAGCTGTTTTTT.

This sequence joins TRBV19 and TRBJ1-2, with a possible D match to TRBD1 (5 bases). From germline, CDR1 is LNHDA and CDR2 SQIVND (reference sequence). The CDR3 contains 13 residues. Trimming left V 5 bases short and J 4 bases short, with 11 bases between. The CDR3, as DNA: TGTGCCAGTAGTGCGACAGTGCTCTATGGCTACACCTTC. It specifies CASSATVLYGYTF.